This is a list of T cell receptor beta chains from one sample in a study of cytomegalovirus exposure and HLA in healthy donors. The assay was immunoSEQ multiplex PCR, and TCRdb's table has in-frame clones only and misses some. This sample yields 200,000 to 250,000 clones, of which about 72% are seen a single time; 3.5% to 4% belongs to the top ten. Sequenced material: PBMCs. Every receptor here comes from a male donor in good health and CMV-seronegative. The CDR3 runs from the conserved cysteine through the conserved F or W.

TRBV10-3,TRBJ2-3,15,CATRRQGAKGDTQYF
TRBV7-6,TRBJ2-2,16,CASSSQSGQVAGELFF
TRBV29-1,NA,15,CSVRDRGPASYEQYF
TRBV6-5,TRBJ1-1,14,CASSYKGGYTEAFF
TRBV5-4,TRBJ2-7,15,CASSLGTDFSYEQYF
TRBV7-2,TRBJ1-5,15,CASSPTGGSNQPQHF
TRBV9,TRBJ2-7,15,CASSVDSGSLYEQYF
TRBV4-1,TRBJ1-3,16,CASSQEGGSSGNTIYF
TRBV19,TRBJ1-1,15,CASSSPNRVNTEAFF
TRBV11-2,TRBJ2-7,13,CASRTALSYEQYF
TRBV10-2,TRBJ2-7,15,CASSEKSSGSYEQYF
TRBV15,TRBJ2-7,14,CATSRFSGSYEQYF
TRBV6-5,TRBJ2-7,14,CASSGLAGVGEQYF
TRBV10-1,TRBJ2-7,16,CASSDRTSGAFDEQYF
TRBV9,TRBJ2-3,16,CASSAGGTSGRDTQYF
TRBV2,TRBJ1-1,12,CASRARDRRGFF
TRBV6-1,TRBJ1-3,16,CASSEGDRGSGNTIYF
TRBV5-4,TRBJ2-1,16,CASSFGGRVSYNEQFF
TRBV15,TRBJ2-3,15,CATALGQVPTDTQYF
TRBV18,TRBJ2-1,14,CASSRTGGEDEQFF
TRBV11-2,TRBJ2-3,14,CASSFEGYTDTQYF
TRBV15,TRBJ2-3,16,CATSKQRTSGTDTQYF
TRBV10-3,TRBJ2-7,15,CAISDGYGGSYEQYF
TRBV7-9,TRBJ2-5,15,CSSSSPRDRGETQYF
TRBV7-3,TRBJ1-5,19,CASSKDRGGLGISNQPQHF
TRBV5-1,TRBJ1-5,13,CASSLAIGQPQHF
TRBV9,TRBJ1-1,12,CASSSGHSEAFF
TRBV29-1,TRBJ2-7,15,CSVEAWARGRDEQYF
TRBV6-1,TRBJ2-3,13,CASSERSTDTQYF
TRBV4-1,TRBJ2-2,18,CASSQDGAGARRDGELFF
TRBV6-1,TRBJ2-7,11,CASSDTGWGFF
TRBV2,TRBJ1-4,16,CASRVWDDRQNEKLFF
TRBV2,TRBJ1-1,15,CASRSQGTANTEAFF
TRBV29-1,TRBJ2-2,12,CSAEGATGELFF
TRBV7-3,TRBJ2-1,15,CASSFGGSSYNEQFF
TRBV28,TRBJ2-7,12,CATRTGVYEQYF
TRBV19,TRBJ2-7,15,CASSIGTGDSYEQYF
TRBV19,TRBJ1-5,13,CASAGLQIRPQHF
TRBV7-8,TRBJ2-3,16,CASSPAGTRGTDTQYF
TRBV7-9,TRBJ1-1,13,CASSLVGATEAFF
TRBV6-6,TRBJ2-7,15,CASSRLQGAPYEQYF
TRBV21-1,TRBJ2-7,19,CASSKGTVSSQPEYYEQYF
TRBV7-9,TRBJ2-3,16,CASSLAGREVTDTQYF
TRBV18,TRBJ2-7,12,CASSQGLEEQYF
TRBV27,TRBJ2-3,15,CASSLWTTDTDTQYF
TRBV2,TRBJ1-2,14,CASSAGGTNYGYTF
TRBV19,TRBJ2-1,12,CASSSESNEQFF